This section outlines one T cell receptor beta chain sequence together with its context. What it binds is not known. Repertoires were generated with immunoSEQ multiplex PCR, while TCRdb's copy carries only in-frame clones and drops some. The table includes 100,000 to 150,000 clones, approximately 85% detected once. The CDR3 has 14 amino acids. The germline CDR1 and CDR2 sequences are SGHDT and YYEEEE. The V gene end was trimmed by 2 bases and the J gene end by 9 bases; junction bases not matched to a gene: 10. The record originates from a study of T cell responses to AZD1222 COVID-19 vaccine. Regarding the study as a whole: The donor cohort was predominantly white British with a female majority, and clonal diversity may have been underestimated.

The sample consisted of peripheral blood, taken 28 days after the second dose of the MenACWY control vaccine. This sequence was found in an adult who received the MenACWY meningococcal vaccine as a control. This chain links TRBV5-6 with TRBJ1-2, with 7 bases that match TRBD1. The CDR3 coding sequence is TGTGCCAGCAGCTTTTGGCGAGGGACAGACCGCTACACCTTC. Translating it yields CASSFWRGTDRYTF.